One and the same sample provided the 20 T cell receptor beta chains below, sequenced in a study of response to subunit inactivated influenza vaccine. TCRdb analysed the RT-PCR reads with MiXCR anew, one entry per CDR3 protein. The table lists roughly 790,000 distinct CDR3 sequences, 21% of them singletons. Source: PBMCs from blood, taken 4 to 6 days after vaccination. These receptors were collected from a man aged 50 to 60 who received an inactivated influenza vaccine.

The rearrangement uses TRBV5-1 and TRBJ1-2; no reliable D call. The V end was cut by 5 bases, the J end by 2 bases, with 13 bases between. CDR1 is SGHRS and CDR2 is YFSETQ in the germline V gene. The CDR3 sequence is 14 residues long. In DNA form, the CDR3 reads TGCGCCAGCAGTTCGTCGGGATCCAACTATGGCTACACCTTC. Its protein is CASSSSGSNYGYTF. Using reference TRBV5-1 and TRBJ1-2 for the parts outside the CDR3, the full variable domain is KAGVTQTPRYLIKTRGQQVTLSCSPISGHRSVSWYQQTPGQGLQFLFEYFSETQRNKGNFPGRFSGRQFSNSRSEMNVSTLELGDSALYLCASSSSGSNYGYTFGSGTRLTVV.

This clonotype was picked up a small number of times. The chain uses TRBV5-6 and TRBJ2-7; possible D gene TRBD1, 6 bases. Germline V gene data show CDR1 as SGHDT and CDR2 as YYEEEE. Trimming took 5 bases from V and 2 from J, leaving 20 bases between them. The CDR3 spans 16 residues. CDR3 nucleotides: TGTGCCAGCAGATCCAATCCGGGGCAGGGGCCCTACGAGCAGTACTTC. Protein product: CASRSNPGQGPYEQYF.

The genes are TRBV12-3 or TRBV12-4 and TRBJ2-1, with a possible D match to TRBD2 (5 bases). Trimming cost V 2 bases and J 2 bases, with 10 bases left between them. This CDR3 spans 15 amino acids. The CDR3 here is CASSLRRATYNEQFF. The CDR3 bases are TGTGCCAGCAGTTTAAGGCGGGCCACCTACAATGAGCAGTTCTTC.

The chain joins TRBV27 to TRBJ2-7; 13 bases are shared with TRBD2. The germline V gene has CDR1 MNHEY and CDR2 SMNVEV (reference sequence). The CDR3 runs to 15 residues. Trimming at V came to 4 bases and at J to 4 bases, leaving 4 bases not matched to a gene. This CDR3 reads CASSSLGLAGYEQYF. In DNA, the CDR3 is TGTGCCAGCAGTTCGCTGGGACTAGCGGGGTACGAGCAGTACTTC.

This chain uses TRBV29-1 with TRBJ2-4; unclear D gene. Trimming cost V 7 bases and J 2 bases, with 12 bases left between them. Germline lookup yields CDR1 SQVTM and CDR2 ANQGSEA. The CDR3 totals 13 residues. CDR3 amino acids: CSGAELSKNIQYF. The CDR3 DNA reads as TGCAGCGGGGCCGAATTATCCAAAAACATTCAGTACTTC.

The sample holds a few counts of this clonotype. The chain combines TRBV29-1 with TRBJ2-2; a possible D gene is TRBD2 (5 bases). Trimming pared 4 bases from V and 4 bases from J, leaving 10 bases between. CDR3 length equals 13 residues. CDR1 and CDR2 (germline): SQVTM, ANQGSEA. The CDR3 is CSVGGLSTGELFF. As DNA, the CDR3 is TGCAGCGTTGGAGGGCTCAGCACCGGGGAGCTGTTTTTT.

This clonotype was observed a handful of times. The chain carries TRBV9 and TRBJ2-5, with D perhaps matching TRBD2 (5 bases). CDR3 size: 14 residues. Deletions cut 4 bases from V and 3 bases from J, with 13 bases between. Germline V gene sequence: CDR1 SGDLS, CDR2 YYNGEE. This CDR3 is CASSPKKGEETQYF. The CDR3 bases are TGTGCCAGCAGCCCAAAGAAGGGAGAAGAGACCCAGTACTTC.

The sample holds a few counts of this clonotype. The chain carries TRBV25-1 and TRBJ2-2, with 7 bases aligning to TRBD1. Trimming cost V 3 bases and J 6 bases; bases outside gene matches: 7. Germline V CDR1 and CDR2: MGHDK, SYGVNS. This CDR3 contains 15 residues. The CDR3 loop reads CASSEVDRVAGELFF. The CDR3 DNA is TGTGCCAGCAGTGAGGTCGACAGGGTCGCCGGGGAGCTGTTTTTT.

J is TRBJ2-1 and V is TRBV7-2; 12 positions agree with TRBD2. The CDR3 sequence is 18 residues long. Trimming removed 0 bases from V and 6 bases from J; junction bases left unmatched: 9. Germline V gene lookup returns CDR1 SGHTA and CDR2 FQGNSA. CDR3 nucleotide sequence: TGTGCCAGCAGCTTAGCGTCTAGCGGGGGGGCCAATTTCAATGAGCAGTTCTTC. This encodes CASSLASSGGANFNEQFF.

This clonotype turned up a few times. The CDR3 region has the DNA TGTGCCATCAGTGAGAAAATAGACAGGGGGGATACGCAGTATTTT. Translating it yields CAISEKIDRGDTQYF. V is TRBV10-3 and J is TRBJ2-3, with 9 positions matching TRBD1. This CDR3 region has 15 residues. With V trimmed by 2 bases and J by 6 bases, 6 bases remained unmatched. Germline V CDR1 and CDR2: ENHRY, SYGVKD.

This clonotype was seen only a few times. The rearrangement joins TRBV6-1 to TRBJ1-1, with 8 bases aligning to TRBD1. Germline V gene data show CDR1 as MNHNS and CDR2 as SASEGT. Losses at the gene ends were 3 bases for V and 5 bases for J; bases not matched to a gene: 5. This CDR3 has 14 amino acids. The CDR3 sequence is CASSETGVRTEAFF. Written as DNA, the CDR3 is TGTGCCAGCAGTGAGACAGGGGTTAGGACTGAAGCTTTCTTT.

The rearrangement uses TRBV20-1 and TRBJ1-2; tentative D call: TRBD1 (5 bases). V was trimmed by 0 bases and J by 5 bases, leaving 22 bases between them. This CDR3 region has 17 residues. CDR1 and CDR2 from the germline V gene are DFQATT and SNEGSKA (reference sequence). CDR3 in amino acids: CSARDRHLGRTDYGYTF. CDR3 sequence (DNA): TGCAGTGCTAGAGATCGCCACCTGGGACGGACTGATTATGGCTACACCTTC.

This clonotype was picked up a small number of times. The V and J genes are TRBV4-1 and TRBJ2-1; no reliable D call. With 2 bases removed from V and 0 bases from J, the gap between germline ends came to 11 bases. The CDR3 contains 16 residues. The germline gives CDR1 MGHRA, CDR2 YSYEKL. The CDR3 reads CASSQNGFSSYNEQFF. In nucleotides, the CDR3 is TGCGCCAGCAGCCAAAACGGGTTCAGCTCCTACAATGAGCAGTTCTTC.

The chain has TRBV7-8 and TRBJ1-6; D call uncertain. The V gene's germline CDR1 is SGHVS and CDR2 FQNEAQ. With 6 bases removed from V and 7 bases from J, the gap between germline ends came to 10 bases. This CDR3 has 13 residues. CDR3 region: CASRKLGNSPLHF. The CDR3 DNA is TGTGCCAGCAGAAAACTGGGGAATTCACCCCTCCACTTT.

This clonotype was seen a few times. The V and J genes are TRBV6-2 or TRBV6-3 and TRBJ2-1, with 8 bases identical to TRBD2. V gave up 7 bases and J gave up 4 bases; unmatched junction bases: 6. The CDR3 sequence is 14 residues long. Germline V gene lookup returns CDR1 MNHEY and CDR2 SVGEGT. CDR3 loop: CASTRAGVYNEQFF. The DNA of the CDR3 is TGTGCCAGCACTCGAGCGGGAGTTTACAATGAGCAGTTCTTC.

The genes are TRBV4-1 and TRBJ2-6; 12 bases line up with TRBD2. Germline loops: CDR1 MGHRA, CDR2 YSYEKL. V was pared by 1 base and J by 0 bases, with 4 bases of the junction left unmatched. The CDR3 sequence is 19 residues long. The CDR3 reads CASSQVALAGGSGANVLTF. CDR3 sequence (DNA): TGCGCCAGCAGCCAAGTCGCACTAGCGGGGGGCTCTGGGGCCAACGTCCTGACTTTC.

The chain recombines TRBV5-5 with TRBJ1-5; no firm D call. Looked up from germline, CDR1 is SGHKS and CDR2 is YYEKEE (reference sequence). The CDR3 length is 15 residues. Trimming shortened V by 0 bases and J by 7 bases, and 14 bases separated the two germline ends. This CDR3 is CASSLALIVGQPQHF. The CDR3 DNA is TGTGCCAGCAGCTTGGCCTTAATTGTGGGGCAGCCCCAGCATTTT.

This clonotype was detected many times. The chain joins TRBV7-6 to TRBJ1-5; no definite D call. Germline V CDR1 and CDR2: SGHVS, FNYEAQ. Trimming pared 1 base from V and 7 bases from J, leaving 11 bases between. The CDR3 has 14 residues. CDR3 DNA: TGTGCCAGCAGCTTAGGGGCAGGTGGCCAGCCCCAGCATTTT. The encoded protein is CASSLGAGGQPQHF.

This chain connects TRBV11-2 to TRBJ2-2; a possible D gene is TRBD2 (6 bases). There are 14 residues in the CDR3. In germline, CDR1 is SGHAT, CDR2 FQNNGV. V lost 2 bases to trimming and J lost 5 bases, with 9 bases between them. CDR3 DNA sequence: TGTGCCAGCAGCTTAAGCCTAGCGACCGGGGAGCTGTTTTTT. Translated, it gives CASSLSLATGELFF.

In its sample, this clonotype was seen many times. The CDR3 nucleotides read TGTGCCAGCAGCCTCCTTCGGACAGGGGGGAGCACAGATACGCAGTATTTT. It specifies CASSLLRTGGSTDTQYF. The rearrangement uses TRBV7-8 and TRBJ2-3, with TRBD1 matching over 10 bases. Germline trimming cut 5 bases from V and 0 bases from J; bases unmatched to any gene: 8. CDR1 and CDR2 from the germline V gene are SGHVS and FQNEAQ. The CDR3 is 17 residues long.